This T cell receptor beta chain was recorded in a study of cytomegalovirus exposure and HLA in healthy donors. This clone has only one observation. The CDR3 totals 12 residues. CDR1 SNHLY and CDR2 FYNNEI come from the germline V gene. V lost 6 bases and J lost 8, with 11 bases in between. Researchers ran the PCR with 60 Vbeta and 13 Jbeta primers. The data were produced by immunoSEQ multiplex PCR, yet TCRdb's version contains in-frame clones alone and is incomplete. The sample has about 160,000 clones, roughly 80% seen once. The chain combines TRBV2 with TRBJ2-1; tentative D call: TRBD2 (5 bases). The sequencing sample was made of PBMCs. This clonotype originated in a woman in her forties or fifties in good health and CMV-seronegative. CDR3 protein: CASRASKHEQFF. The CDR3 bases are TGTGCCAGCAGAGCTAGCAAGCATGAGCAGTTCTTC. Using reference TRBV2 and TRBJ2-1 for the parts outside the CDR3, the full variable domain is EPEVTQTPSHQVTQMGQEVILRCVPISNHLYFYWYRQILGQKVEFLVSFYNNEISEKSEIFDDQFSVERPDGSNFTLKIRSTKLEDSAMYFCASRASKHEQFFGPGTRLTVL.